This T cell receptor beta chain stems from a study of identifying expanded T cells in peripheral blood. Trimming left V 3 bases short and J 5 bases short, with 13 bases between. This CDR3 has 15 residues. Germline V gene data show CDR1 as MNHEY and CDR2 as SMNVEV (reference sequence). A word on this clone: Antigen specificity is unknown.

Study results and limitations: Two-week clone count variance significantly increased as total template count grew. Differentially abundant clones: around 1.1 between replicates, 16.4 at around 14 days, 19 to 20 at four.

Profiled with immunoSEQ multiplex PCR; TCRdb holds only in-frame clones, not every one. This table has 100,000 or so clones, around nine tenths appearing once. Collection occurred without any documented infections or immune events in donors. The rearrangement joins TRBV27 to TRBJ1-4, with TRBD1 as a possible D gene (5 bases). Sequencing was performed on blood. This receptor was obtained from a person aged 18 to 70 in good health. This chain's CDR3 is CASSFRQHRNEKLFF. The CDR3 DNA reads TGTGCCAGCAGTTTCAGACAGCATCGAAATGAAAAACTGTTTTTT.